The subject of this entry is one TCR beta chain. This sample was included in a study of blood T cell repertoires in COVID-19. Symptom resolution, clearance, or two negative PCRs marked donors in Cohort 3 as recovered. In the original processing: From reference gene primer amplification, estimates of nucleated cell counts were derived. Only in-frame clones appear in the TCRdb table, and some are missing; sequencing was by immunoSEQ multiplex PCR. V and J calls and clone size follow that table, whereas D and trimming were derived from the DNA. There are about 300,000 clones in the sample; approximately 88% occur only once, and 5.2% lies in the top ten. V trimming: 10 bases; J trimming: 6 bases; junction bases outside the gene matches: 16. The CDR3 extends over 16 amino acids. Germline CDR1 ENHRY, CDR2 SYGVKD.

The V gene is TRBV10-3, the J gene TRBJ2-3; 10 bases align to TRBD2. The receptor was isolated from a man between 60 and 70 years old who had recovered from COVID-19. Sequencing was carried out using PBMCs or T cells enriched from blood (not recorded which). The CDR3, as DNA: TGTGCCACTTCGGCAAGAGCGGGAGGGATAGGGGATACGCAGTATTTT. It translates to CATSARAGGIGDTQYF.